The rows below give T cell receptor beta chains drawn from one sample of a study of blood T cell repertoires in COVID-19. Produced via immunoSEQ multiplex PCR; TCRdb's table is partial and in-frame only. This table holds 57,000 or so clones, around nine tenths found once. Material: peripheral blood. The receptors were sampled from a woman aged 45-59 years with active or convalescent COVID-19. Both conserved end residues are part of each CDR3. The D gene is left open where the match is weak. Only part of the rows carry a size: once, few, many, or a class if the clone is expanded.

CDR3 | DNA | D | J | size | V
CASSSDRGLTEAFF | TGTGCCAGCAGCTCCGACAGGGGGCTGACTGAAGCTTTCTTT | TRBD1 | TRBJ1-1 | few | TRBV7-8
CASSPNQGNQPQHF | TGTGCCAGCAGCCCTAACCAGGGGAATCAGCCCCAGCATTTT | - | TRBJ1-5 | - | TRBV3-1/TRBV3-2
CASSPGRANTGELFF | TGTGCCAGCTCACCGGGCAGGGCGAACACCGGGGAGCTGTTTTTT | - | TRBJ2-2 | - | TRBV18
CASSLRGLSEAFF | TGTGCCAGCAGCCTGAGGGGGTTGTCTGAAGCTTTCTTT | - | TRBJ1-1 | few | TRBV12-3/TRBV12-4
CAIRRDREKNTEAFF | TGTGCCATCAGACGGGACAGGGAGAAAAACACTGAAGCTTTCTTT | TRBD1 | TRBJ1-1 | - | TRBV10-3
CATSRTTVLGTEAFF | TGTGCCACCAGCAGAACGACAGTCTTGGGCACTGAAGCTTTCTTT | - | TRBJ1-1 | - | TRBV15
CASSYSPDTQYF | TGTGCCAGCAGTTACTCGCCAGATACGCAGTATTTT | - | TRBJ2-3 | - | TRBV7-9
CASSLDARGNTEAFF | TGCGCCAGCAGCTTGGATGCACGGGGGAACACTGAAGCTTTCTTT | - | TRBJ1-1 | once | TRBV5-1
CASSQVATSGYTNTQYF | TGCGCCAGCAGCCAAGTTGCGACTAGCGGATACACAAATACGCAGTATTTT | TRBD2 | TRBJ2-3 | - | TRBV4-1
CASSLLANQPQHF | TGTGCCAGCAGCTTATTGGCTAATCAGCCCCAGCATTTT | - | TRBJ1-5 | - | TRBV7-2
CATSVRREGYSYEQYF | TGTGCCACCAGTGTTCGGAGGGAGGGGTACTCCTACGAGCAGTACTTC | TRBD2 | TRBJ2-7 | - | TRBV24-1
CASSFSAAETQYF | TGCGCCAGCAGCTTTAGTGCTGCGGAGACCCAGTACTTC | - | TRBJ2-5 | once | TRBV5-1